This is a list of T cell receptor beta chains from one sample in a study of neurological immune-mediated disorders. TCRdb fed the 5' RACE reads into MiXCR, producing one record per CDR3 protein. The sample contains approximately 100,000 distinct CDR3 sequences, roughly 4% of which appear only once. Sequencing was carried out using PBMCs. The receptors were sampled from a woman aged 18-29 years with multiple sclerosis. The CDR3 runs from the conserved cysteine through the conserved F or W. A D gene is named only where the DNA matches it firmly. Clone sizes are given selectively: once, few, many, or a class where the clone is expanded.

many | TRBJ1-3 | NA | TRBV5-1 | TGCGCCAGCAGCTTGGCCGGGCAGTTTTCCTCTGGAAACACCATATATTTT | CASSLAGQFSSGNTIYF
few | TRBJ1-4 | NA | TRBV10-1 | TGCGCCAGCAGTGAAGTCCAGGGGAATGAAAAACTGTTTTTT | CASSEVQGNEKLFF
many | TRBJ2-3 | NA | TRBV7-2 | TGTGCCAGCAGCTTACGGGGTTCAAGCACAGATACGCAGTATTTT | CASSLRGSSTDTQYF
many | TRBJ2-7 | NA | TRBV10-3 | TGTGCCATCAGTCAACTCCGCTCCTACGAGCAGTACTTC | CAISQLRSYEQYF
many | TRBJ2-3 | NA | TRBV3-1 | TGTGCCAGCAGCCAGAGTGGCGGGGTTTCAGATACGCAGTATTTT | CASSQSGGVSDTQYF
many | TRBJ2-7 | NA | TRBV7-2 | TGTGCCAGCAGCTACGACTATACTGAACCCTACGAGCAGTACTTC | CASSYDYTEPYEQYF
many | TRBJ2-7 | TRBD2 | TRBV20-1 | TGCAGTGCTGAAAGGACTAGCGGAGCCTACGAGCAGTACTTC | CSAERTSGAYEQYF
many | TRBJ1-2 | TRBD1 | TRBV6-6 | TGTGCCAGCAGCGAGGGACAGGGATATGGCTACACCTTC | CASSEGQGYGYTF
many | TRBJ2-1 | NA | TRBV7-2 | TGTGCCAGCAGCCGCCTAGGGTTGAGCTCCTACAATGAGCAGTTCTTC | CASSRLGLSSYNEQFF
many | TRBJ2-3 | TRBD2 | TRBV9 | TGTGCCAGCAGCCCACGACTAGCGGGAGGGCCGGCTCCTACCACAGATACGCAGTATTTT | CASSPRLAGGPAPTTDTQYF
many | TRBJ1-1 | TRBD1 | TRBV20-1 | TGCAGTGCCAACGGACAGGACACTGAAGCTTTCTTT | CSANGQDTEAFF
many | TRBJ2-1 | NA | TRBV7-2 | TGTGCCAGCAGCCGCCTGAATGAGCAGTTCTTC | CASSRLNEQFF
many | TRBJ1-3 | NA | TRBV7-2 | TGTGCCAGCAGCCGGGACACCCTAAACACCATATATTTT | CASSRDTLNTIYF
many | TRBJ1-5 | NA | TRBV5-1 | TGCGCCAGCAGCTTAATGGGGGTCGACAATCAGCCCCAGCATTTT | CASSLMGVDNQPQHF
once | TRBJ2-7 | NA | TRBV6-2/TRBV6-3 | TGTGCCAGCAGCCTCTTACAAGGGTCCTACGAGCAGTACTTC | CASSLLQGSYEQYF
many | TRBJ2-7 | NA | TRBV7-9 | TGTGCCAGCAGCTCTTCGACAGGCGGATACTACGAGCAGTACTTC | CASSSSTGGYYEQYF
many | TRBJ1-2 | NA | TRBV5-1 | TGCGCCAGCAGCTTTATGGACAGTAACTATGGCTACACCTTC | CASSFMDSNYGYTF
many | TRBJ1-1 | NA | TRBV6-5 | TGTGCCAGCAGTTTTACCTTTGCGAGCGACACTGAAGCTTTCTTT | CASSFTFASDTEAFF
many | TRBJ2-3 | TRBD2 | TRBV5-1 | TGCGCCAGCAGCTCGAAAATAGCGGGGGTAGTGACAGATACGCAGTATTTT | CASSSKIAGVVTDTQYF
many | TRBJ2-3 | NA | TRBV5-1 | TGCGCCAGCAGCCGAGGGGTTCGAAGGGAAGATACGCAGTATTTT | CASSRGVRREDTQYF
many | TRBJ2-7 | NA | TRBV7-8 | TGTGCCAGCAGCTTGAGGGTCGGCGAGCAGTACTTC | CASSLRVGEQYF
many | TRBJ2-7 | TRBD2 | TRBV5-1 | TGCGCCAGTGGACTAGCGGGAGAGTGGGAGCAGTACTTC | CASGLAGEWEQYF
many | TRBJ2-7 | TRBD1 | TRBV18 | TGTGCCAGCTCACCGGAGACAGGGGGCTACGAGCAGTACTTC | CASSPETGGYEQYF
NA | TRBJ2-2 | TRBD2 | TRBV20-1 | TGCAGTGTTCCACTCCGGGGGCTAGCGGGAGCGTTGAACACCGGGGAGCTGTTTTTT | CSVPLRGLAGALNTGELFF
many | TRBJ2-5 | TRBD2 | TRBV2 | TGTGCCAGCAGTGGAGGGGTTAGCGGGGTCCAAGAGACCCAGTACTTC | CASSGGVSGVQETQYF
many | TRBJ2-1 | NA | TRBV5-5 | TGTGCCAGCAGCTGGGCTAGCTCCCAACGCTCCTACAATGAGCAGTTCTTC | CASSWASSQRSYNEQFF
many | TRBJ1-1 | NA | TRBV6-5 | TGTGCCAGCACTTTAGGGAGATGGATGAACACTGAAGCTTTCTTT | CASTLGRWMNTEAFF
many | TRBJ2-3 | TRBD2 | TRBV7-2 | TGTGCCAGCAGCTTAATTTCGATGGGACTAGCGGGCACAGATACGCAGTATTTT | CASSLISMGLAGTDTQYF